Detailed here is one TCR beta chain. Its antigen is not known. Germline-derived CDR1 and CDR2 are LNHNV and YYDKDF (reference sequence). CDR3 size: 15 residues. The V and J ends lost 0 bases and 4 bases respectively, with 12 bases between them. Presence of unique molecular identifiers characterized the TCR beta cDNA libraries. TCRdb passed the PCR reads through MiXCR, listing each CDR3 protein once. Of fewer than 550,000 distinct CDR3 sequences in the sample, 30% to 40% were seen once. This sample was included in a study of post-analysis software for immune sequencing data. Study-level information: Some patients lacked subtype; others had relapsing-remitting, secondary progressive or progressive-relapsing disease. Study observations and caveats: Four or five TRBV segments, TRBV5-6, TRBV5-1 and TRBV20-1 among them, were found more frequent in patients than controls.

The sequencing sample was made of blood. The rearrangement joins TRBV15 to TRBJ1-1, with TRBD1 as a possible D gene (5 bases). This TCR came from a girl under 18 with multiple sclerosis. This chain's CDR3 is CATSRDRGRSTEAFF. CDR3 DNA sequence: TGTGCCACCAGCAGAGATCGGGGACGAAGCACTGAAGCTTTCTTT.